The clone carrying this T cell receptor beta chain was seen at least ten times. Its antigen is not known. This sample was taken from a study of blood T cells in healthy people across ages. The study, taken as a whole, reports: Naive CD4+ cell counts and diversity both ran higher in long-lived than in aged donors. Naive T cell percentage showed a strong correlation with TCR beta diversity. CMV status of donors was unknown, possibly confounding expanded clonotype changes.

A sample-barcoded 5' primer and a J-beta primer mix were used in a second PCR of roughly 7 to 12 cycles. TCRdb passed the 5' RACE reads through MiXCR, listing each CDR3 protein once. The sample has around 900,000 distinct CDR3 sequences, less than 35% seen once. Each sample yielded at least 5.5 micrograms of PBMC total RNA. Unmatched junction bases numbered 8, after V lost 5 bases and J lost 7 bases. The CDR3 has 14 amino acids. Germline lookup yields CDR1 SGHTA and CDR2 FQGNSA. The specimen was blood. This chain connects TRBV7-2 to TRBJ2-7; TRBD1 matches at 10 bases. The TCR originated in a woman older than 75 in good health. CDR3 in DNA: TGTGCCAGCAGCCGGGACAGGGGCCAGGGGGAGCAGTACTTC. This translates into CASSRDRGQGEQYF.